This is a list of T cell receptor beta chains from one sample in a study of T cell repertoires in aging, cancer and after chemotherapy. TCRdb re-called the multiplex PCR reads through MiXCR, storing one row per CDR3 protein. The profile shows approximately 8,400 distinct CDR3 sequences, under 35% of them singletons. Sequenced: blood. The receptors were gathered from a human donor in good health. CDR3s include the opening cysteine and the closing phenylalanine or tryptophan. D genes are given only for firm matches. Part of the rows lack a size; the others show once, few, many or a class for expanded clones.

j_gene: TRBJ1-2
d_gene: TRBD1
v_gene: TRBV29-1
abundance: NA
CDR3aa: CSVEDLQQGGYGYTF
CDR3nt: TGCAGCGTTGAAGATCTTCAACAGGGGGGCTATGGCTACACCTTC

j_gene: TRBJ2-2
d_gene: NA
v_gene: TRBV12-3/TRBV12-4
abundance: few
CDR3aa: CASSFRWGSGGELFF
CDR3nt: TGTGCCAGCAGTTTTCGGTGGGGTAGCGGCGGGGAGCTGTTTTTT

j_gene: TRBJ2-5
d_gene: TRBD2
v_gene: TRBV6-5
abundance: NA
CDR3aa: CASRKGLAGKETQYF
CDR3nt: TGTGCCAGCAGGAAAGGACTAGCGGGGAAAGAGACCCAGTACTTC

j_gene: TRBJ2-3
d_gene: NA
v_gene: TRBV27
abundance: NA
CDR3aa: CASSPRTKKGDTQYF
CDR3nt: TGTGCCAGCAGTCCGCGAACGAAGAAAGGGGATACGCAGTATTTT

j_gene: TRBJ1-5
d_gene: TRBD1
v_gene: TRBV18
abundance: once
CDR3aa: CASSRQQGIGNQPQHF
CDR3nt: TGTGCCAGCTCACGGCAACAGGGGATTGGCAATCAGCCCCAGCATTTT

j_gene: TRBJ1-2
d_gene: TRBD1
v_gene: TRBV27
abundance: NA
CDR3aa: CASSTQGGNYGYTF
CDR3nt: TGTGCCAGCTCTACTCAGGGGGGCAACTATGGCTACACCTTC

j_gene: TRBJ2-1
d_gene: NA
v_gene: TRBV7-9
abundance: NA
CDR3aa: CASSSGLSSYNEQFF
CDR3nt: TGTGCCAGCAGCTCAGGACTTTCCTCCTACAATGAGCAGTTCTTC

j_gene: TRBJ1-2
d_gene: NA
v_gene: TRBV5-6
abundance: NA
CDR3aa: CASSSRGHFTGGYTF
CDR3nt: TGTGCCAGCAGCTCCCGGGGACACTTTACGGGTGGCTACACCTTC

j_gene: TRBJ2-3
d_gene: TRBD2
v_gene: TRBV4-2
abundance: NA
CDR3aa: CASSQELAGGTDTQYF
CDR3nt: TGTGCCAGCAGCCAAGAACTAGCGGGGGGCACAGATACGCAGTATTTT

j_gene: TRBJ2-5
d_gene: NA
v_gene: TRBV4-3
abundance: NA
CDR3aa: CASSPTLGQNQETQYF
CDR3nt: TGCGCCAGCAGCCCCACCCTCGGACAGAACCAAGAGACCCAGTACTTC

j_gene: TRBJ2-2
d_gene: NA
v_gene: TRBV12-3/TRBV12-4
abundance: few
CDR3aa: CASRRTAELFF
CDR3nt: TGTGCCAGCAGAAGGACAGCGGAGCTGTTTTTT

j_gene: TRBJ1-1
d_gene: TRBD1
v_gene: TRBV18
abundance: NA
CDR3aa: CASSPGQGVTEAFF
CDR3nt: TGTGCCAGCTCACCGGGACAGGGCGTAACTGAAGCTTTCTTT

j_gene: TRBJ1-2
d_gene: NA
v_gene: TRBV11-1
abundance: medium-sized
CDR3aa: CASSHRQLYGYTF
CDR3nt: TGTGCCAGCAGCCACCGACAGCTCTATGGCTACACCTTC

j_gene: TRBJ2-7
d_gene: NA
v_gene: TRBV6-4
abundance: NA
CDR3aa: CASIQVEEQYF
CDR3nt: TGTGCCAGCATTCAGGTAGAGGAGCAGTACTTC

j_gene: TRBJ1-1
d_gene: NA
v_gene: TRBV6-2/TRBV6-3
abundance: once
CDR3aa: CASSGSILRNTEAFF
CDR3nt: TGTGCCAGCAGTGGATCTATCCTGCGGAACACTGAAGCTTTCTTT

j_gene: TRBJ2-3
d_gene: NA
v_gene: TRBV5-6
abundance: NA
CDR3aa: CASSSDRIRTDTQYF
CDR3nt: TGTGCCAGCAGCTCTGACCGAATCCGCACAGATACGCAGTATTTT

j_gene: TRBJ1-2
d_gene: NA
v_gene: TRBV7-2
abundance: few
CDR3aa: CASSLVGKAYGYTF
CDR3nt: TGTGCCAGCAGCTTAGTAGGGAAGGCCTATGGCTACACCTTC

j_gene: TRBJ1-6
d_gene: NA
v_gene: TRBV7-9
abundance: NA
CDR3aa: CASSLPGPNSPLHF
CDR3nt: TGTGCCAGCAGCTTGCCAGGGCCGAATTCACCCCTCCACTTT

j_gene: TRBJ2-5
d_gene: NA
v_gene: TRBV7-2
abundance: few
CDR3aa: CASSWGQETQYF
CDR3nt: TGTGCCAGCAGCTGGGGCCAAGAGACCCAGTACTTC

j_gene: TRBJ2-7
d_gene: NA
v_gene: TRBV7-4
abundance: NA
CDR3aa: CASSRSYEQYF
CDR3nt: TGTGCCAGCAGCCGCTCCTACGAGCAGTACTTC

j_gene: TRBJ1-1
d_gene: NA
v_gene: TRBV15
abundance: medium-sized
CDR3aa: CATSRVSRSDGAFF
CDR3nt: TGTGCCACCAGCAGAGTTAGCAGGTCCGATGGAGCTTTCTTT

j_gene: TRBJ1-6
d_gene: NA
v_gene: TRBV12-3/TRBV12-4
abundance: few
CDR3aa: CASNKGYNSPLHF
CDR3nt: TGTGCCAGCAATAAGGGTTACAATTCACCCCTCCACTTT

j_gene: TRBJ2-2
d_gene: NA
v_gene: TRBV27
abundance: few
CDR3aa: CASSTGETGELFF
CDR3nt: TGTGCCAGCAGTACCGGGGAAACCGGGGAGCTGTTTTTT

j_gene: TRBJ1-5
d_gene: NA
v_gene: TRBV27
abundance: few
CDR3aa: CASSLLGVAQPQHF
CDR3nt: TGTGCCAGCAGTTTACTCGGGGTAGCTCAGCCCCAGCATTTT

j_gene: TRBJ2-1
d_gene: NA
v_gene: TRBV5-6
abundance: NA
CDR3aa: CASSLRSLMDEQFF
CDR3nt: TGCGCCAGCAGCTTACGAAGTCTTATGGATGAGCAGTTCTTC

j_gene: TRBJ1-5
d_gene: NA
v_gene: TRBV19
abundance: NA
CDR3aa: CASSFEASKQPQHF
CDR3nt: TGTGCCAGCAGTTTTGAGGCTAGCAAACAGCCCCAGCATTTT

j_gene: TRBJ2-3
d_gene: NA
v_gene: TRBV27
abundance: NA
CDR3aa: CASRRGFGSGGSHDTQYF
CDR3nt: TGTGCCAGCAGAAGGGGGTTCGGTAGCGGAGGTTCCCATGATACGCAGTATTTT

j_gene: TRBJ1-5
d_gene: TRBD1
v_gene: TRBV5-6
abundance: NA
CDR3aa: CASSEGQGTNQPQHF
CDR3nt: TGTGCCAGCAGCGAGGGACAGGGAACGAATCAGCCCCAGCATTTT

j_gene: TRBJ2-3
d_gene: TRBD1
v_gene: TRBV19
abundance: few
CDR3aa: CASGLGQGSTDTQYF
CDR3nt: TGTGCCAGTGGGTTAGGACAGGGGTCCACAGATACGCAGTATTTT

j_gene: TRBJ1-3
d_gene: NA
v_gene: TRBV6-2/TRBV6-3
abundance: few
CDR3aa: CASSYDRSSGNTIYF
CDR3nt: TGTGCCAGCAGTTACGACAGAAGCTCTGGAAACACCATATATTTT

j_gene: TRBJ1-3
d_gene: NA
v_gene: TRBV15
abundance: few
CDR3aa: CATRDFLYGNTIYF
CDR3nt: TGTGCCACCAGGGATTTCCTCTATGGAAACACCATATATTTT

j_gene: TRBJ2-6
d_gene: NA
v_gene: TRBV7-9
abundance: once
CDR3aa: CASSLERASGANVLTF
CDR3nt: TGTGCCAGCAGCTTAGAGAGGGCTTCTGGGGCCAACGTCCTGACTTTC

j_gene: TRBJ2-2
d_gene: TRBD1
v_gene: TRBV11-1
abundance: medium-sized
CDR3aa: CASKPDRGLNTGELFF
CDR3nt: TGTGCCAGCAAACCCGACAGGGGGCTAAACACCGGGGAGCTGTTTTTT

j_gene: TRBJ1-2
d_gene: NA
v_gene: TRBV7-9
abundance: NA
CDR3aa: CASSQRPGLYGYTF
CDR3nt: TGTGCCAGCAGCCAACGTCCGGGTCTCTATGGCTACACCTTC

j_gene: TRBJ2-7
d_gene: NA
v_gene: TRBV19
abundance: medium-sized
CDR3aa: CASSMRQSWEQYF
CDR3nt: TGTGCCAGTAGTATGAGGCAATCTTGGGAGCAGTACTTC

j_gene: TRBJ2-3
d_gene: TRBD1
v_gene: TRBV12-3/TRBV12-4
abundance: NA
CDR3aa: CASSLTGGADTQYF
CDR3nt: TGTGCCAGCAGCTTGACAGGGGGCGCAGATACGCAGTATTTT

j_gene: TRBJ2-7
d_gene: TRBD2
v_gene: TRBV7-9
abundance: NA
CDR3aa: CASTLAGSSYEQYF
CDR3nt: TGTGCCAGCACACTAGCGGGGAGCTCCTACGAGCAGTACTTC

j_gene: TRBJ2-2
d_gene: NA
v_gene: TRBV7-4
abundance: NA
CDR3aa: CASSFRPDTGELFF
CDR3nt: TGTGCCAGCAGCTTCCGGCCCGACACCGGGGAGCTGTTTTTT

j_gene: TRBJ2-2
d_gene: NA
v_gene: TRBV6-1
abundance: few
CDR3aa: CASRDQNTGELFF
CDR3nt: TGTGCCAGCAGAGACCAAAACACCGGGGAGCTGTTTTTT

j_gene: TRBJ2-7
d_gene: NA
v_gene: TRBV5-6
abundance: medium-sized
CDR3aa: CASSPDRSRSYEQYF
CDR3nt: TGTGCCAGCAGCCCCGACAGATCGCGCTCCTACGAGCAGTACTTC

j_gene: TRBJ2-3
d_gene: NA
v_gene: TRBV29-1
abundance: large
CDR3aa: CSVEDTQYF
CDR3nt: TGCAGCGTTGAGGATACGCAGTATTTT

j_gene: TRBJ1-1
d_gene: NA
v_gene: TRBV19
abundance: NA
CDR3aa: CASSYWETNTEAFF
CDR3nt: TGTGCCAGTAGCTACTGGGAAACGAACACTGAAGCTTTCTTT

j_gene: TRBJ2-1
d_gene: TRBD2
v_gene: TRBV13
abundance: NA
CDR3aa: CASSATSGGAVEQFF
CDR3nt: TGTGCCAGCAGCGCCACTAGCGGGGGGGCCGTTGAGCAGTTCTTC

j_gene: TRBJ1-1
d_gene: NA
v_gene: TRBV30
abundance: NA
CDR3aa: CAWKGQPMNTEAFF
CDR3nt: TGTGCCTGGAAGGGTCAGCCTATGAACACTGAAGCTTTCTTT

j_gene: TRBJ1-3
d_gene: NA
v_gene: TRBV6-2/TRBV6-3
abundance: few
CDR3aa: CASRRPTQPKDF
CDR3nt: TGTGCCAGCAGGAGACCGACTCAACCCAAAGATTTT

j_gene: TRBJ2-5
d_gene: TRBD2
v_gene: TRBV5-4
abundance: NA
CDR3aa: CANSLAGLLAGIRGTQYF
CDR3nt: TGTGCCAACAGCTTGGCTGGGTTGCTAGCGGGTATAAGGGGGACCCAGTACTTC